The clone carrying this T cell receptor (beta chain) appeared once. Treatment described: oral pan-JAK inhibitor, 5-10 mg twice daily. This sample is drawn from a study of CD8+ T cells in alopecia areata. CDR1 and CDR2 from the germline V gene are MGHDK and SYGVNS. The V end lost 1 base, the J end lost 0 bases, and 9 bases lay between the germline ends. This CDR3 has 15 amino acids. cDNA serving as the sequencing template came from extracted, reverse transcribed RNA. The table came from immunoSEQ multiplex PCR; TCRdb's copy has only in-frame clones and leaves some out. The sample has about 220,000 clones, around 57% seen once; the top ten hold roughly 1.5%.

The source material was CD4+ T cells sorted from blood, sampled at week 4, from a patient treated with tofacitinib. The source of this sequence is a human donor with alopecia areata. The chain employs TRBV25-1 and TRBJ2-5; D may be TRBD1 (6 bases). CDR3 protein: CASSESRDNQETQYF. The CDR3 coding sequence is TGTGCCAGCAGTGAATCCCGGGACAACCAAGAGACCCAGTACTTC.